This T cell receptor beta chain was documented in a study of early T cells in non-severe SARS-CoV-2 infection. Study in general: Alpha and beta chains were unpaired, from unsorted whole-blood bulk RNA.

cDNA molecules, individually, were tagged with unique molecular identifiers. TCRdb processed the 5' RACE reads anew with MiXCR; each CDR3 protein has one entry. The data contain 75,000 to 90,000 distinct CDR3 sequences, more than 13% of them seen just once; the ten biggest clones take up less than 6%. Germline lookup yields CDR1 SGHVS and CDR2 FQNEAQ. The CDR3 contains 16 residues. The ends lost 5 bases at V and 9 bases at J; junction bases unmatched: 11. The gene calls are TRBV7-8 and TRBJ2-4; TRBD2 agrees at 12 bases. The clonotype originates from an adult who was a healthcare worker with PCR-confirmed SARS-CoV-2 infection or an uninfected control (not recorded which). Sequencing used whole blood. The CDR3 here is CASSPRSSGGVGIQYF. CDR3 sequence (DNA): TGTGCCAGCAGCCCCAGGTCTAGCGGGGGGGTTGGCATTCAGTACTTC.